This TCR beta chain comes out of a study of T cell responses to AZD1222 COVID-19 vaccine. Study in general: Timing groups of about 4 and about 12 weeks for second doses were pooled.

Study results and limitations: Donors were largely white British and mainly female; clonal diversity was possibly underestimated.

The CDR3 runs 13 residues. Germline CDR1 is WNHNN and CDR2 is SYGVQD (reference sequence). Trimming cost V 6 bases and J 4 bases; bases outside gene matches: 5. TCRdb's table, derived via immunoSEQ multiplex PCR, lists solely in-frame clones and lacks some. The table includes 100,000 to 150,000 clones, 65% to 90% detected once. In its sample, this clone was seen a few times. The antigen is unknown. The TCR was taken from an adult in good health. The material was peripheral blood, obtained on day 0 of AZD1222 vaccination. The chain combines TRBV10-1 with TRBJ1-2; 7 bases line up with TRBD1. CDR3 residues: CASREDRFYGYTF. The CDR3 coding sequence is TGCGCCAGCAGGGAGGACAGGTTCTATGGCTACACCTTC.